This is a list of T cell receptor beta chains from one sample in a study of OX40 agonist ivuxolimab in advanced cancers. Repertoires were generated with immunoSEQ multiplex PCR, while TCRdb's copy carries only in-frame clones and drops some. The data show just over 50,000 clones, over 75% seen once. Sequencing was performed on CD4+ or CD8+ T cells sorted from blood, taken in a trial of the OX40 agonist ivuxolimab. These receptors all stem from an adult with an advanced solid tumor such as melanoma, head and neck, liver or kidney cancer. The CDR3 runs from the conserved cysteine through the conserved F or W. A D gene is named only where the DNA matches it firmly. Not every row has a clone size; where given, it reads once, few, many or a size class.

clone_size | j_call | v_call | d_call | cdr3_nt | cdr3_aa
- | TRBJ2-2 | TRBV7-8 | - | TGTGCCAGCAGGTTAAAGGGCACCGGGGAGCTGTTTTTT | CASRLKGTGELFF
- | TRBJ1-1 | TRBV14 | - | TGTGCCAGCAGCCAAGTCAGGGCAGCAGCTTTCTTT | CASSQVRAAAFF
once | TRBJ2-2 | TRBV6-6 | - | TGTGCCAGCAGAGTTACGTGGGGGCTCGGCACCGGGGAGCTGTTTTTT | CASRVTWGLGTGELFF
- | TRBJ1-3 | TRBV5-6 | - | TGTGCCAGCAGAAGGCGAAGCTCTGGAAACACCATATATTTT | CASRRRSSGNTIYF
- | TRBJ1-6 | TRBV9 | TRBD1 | TGTGCCAGCAGCGTAGAGCCCTTTGGACAGGGCGTAGCGTCACCCCTCCACTTT | CASSVEPFGQGVASPLHF
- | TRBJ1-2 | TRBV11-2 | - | TGTGCCAGCAGCTTGCTAAACTATGGCTACACCTTC | CASSLLNYGYTF
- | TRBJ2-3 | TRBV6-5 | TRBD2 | TGTGCCAGCAGTTACTCCACTAGCGGGACAAAGTATTTT | CASSYSTSGTKYF
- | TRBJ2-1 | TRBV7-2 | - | TGTGCCAGCAGCTTAGGGGCTCCTACTACACATGAGCAGTTCTTC | CASSLGAPTTHEQFF
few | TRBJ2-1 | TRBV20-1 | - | TGCAGTGCTAGACAGTACAATGAGCAGTTCTTC | CSARQYNEQFF
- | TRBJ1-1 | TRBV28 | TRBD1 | TGTGCCAGCAGTATTTATGGCAGGGGGTCCCTAATATGGGCTTTCTTT | CASSIYGRGSLIWAFF
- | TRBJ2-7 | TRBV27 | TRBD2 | TGTGCCAGCAGTAACCAAGCGGGAGGCCGGAACGAGCAGTACTTC | CASSNQAGGRNEQYF
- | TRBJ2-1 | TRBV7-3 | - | TGTGCCAGCAGCCTCGACTCCAGCTCCTACAATGAGCAGTTCTTC | CASSLDSSSYNEQFF
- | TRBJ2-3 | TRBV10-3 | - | TGTGCCATCAGTGAAGATAGAGTTACGCAGTATTTT | CAISEDRVTQYF
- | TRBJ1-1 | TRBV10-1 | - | TGCGCCAGCAGTGCCAGAGGGGACACTGAAGCTTTCTTT | CASSARGDTEAFF
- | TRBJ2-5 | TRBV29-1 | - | TGCAGCGCCCCGTTCGGGTTGGGAGAAGAGACCCAGTACTTC | CSAPFGLGEETQYF
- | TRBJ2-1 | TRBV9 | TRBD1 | TGTGCCAGCAGCCCGAGGGACAGAGACTACAATGAGCAGTTCTTC | CASSPRDRDYNEQFF
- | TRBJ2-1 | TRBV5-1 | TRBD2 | TGCGCCAGCAGCTTGCGGCCTAGCGGAGGTGAGCAGTTCTTC | CASSLRPSGGEQFF
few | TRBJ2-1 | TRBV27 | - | TGTGCCAGCAGTAAGGACGGAAATGAGCAGTTCTTC | CASSKDGNEQFF
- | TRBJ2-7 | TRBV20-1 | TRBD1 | TGCAGTGCTGGACAGGGAAACGAGCAGTACTTC | CSAGQGNEQYF
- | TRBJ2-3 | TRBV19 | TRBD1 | TGTGCCAGTAGAAAGGGGACAGGTGCGCAGTATTTT | CASRKGTGAQYF
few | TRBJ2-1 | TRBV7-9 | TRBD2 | TGTGCCAGCAGCTCCGGACTAGCGGGAGCCTACAATGAGCAGTTCTTC | CASSSGLAGAYNEQFF
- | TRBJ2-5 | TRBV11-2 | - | TGTGCCAGCAGCTTAGGGCATAAAGAGACCCAGTACTTC | CASSLGHKETQYF
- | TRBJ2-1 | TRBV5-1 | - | TGCGCCAGCAGCTTGGCGGAGCTAGGGGGGAATGAGCAGTTCTTC | CASSLAELGGNEQFF
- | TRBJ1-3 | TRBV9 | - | TGTGCCAGCAGCGTAGCGGGGGCTGGAAACACCATATATTTT | CASSVAGAGNTIYF
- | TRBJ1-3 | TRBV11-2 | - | TGTGCCAGCAGCTTAGATTGGCCATACTCTGGAAACACCATATATTTT | CASSLDWPYSGNTIYF
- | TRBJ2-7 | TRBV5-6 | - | TGTGCCAGCAGCTTGGGTGTCTATGGGGCGCAGTACTTC | CASSLGVYGAQYF
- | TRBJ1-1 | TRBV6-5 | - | TGTGCCAGCAGACTGAGACAGAACACTGAAGCTTTCTTT | CASRLRQNTEAFF